This passage covers 14 T cell receptor beta chains from one sample sequenced in a study of cytomegalovirus exposure and HLA in healthy donors. This PCR relied on a set of 60 Vbeta primers and 13 Jbeta primers. This table comes from immunoSEQ multiplex PCR, and its TCRdb copy is limited to in-frame clones, with some not included. The table records roughly 130,000 clones, about 80% of them present only once. Sequencing was carried out using PBMCs. Receptors originate from a young man in good health and CMV-seronegative.

In DNA form, the CDR3 reads TGTGCCAGCAGTGAAAGGACAGCTCGGAACTATGGCTACACCTTC. Amino acids: CASSERTARNYGYTF. This chain uses TRBV6-1 with TRBJ1-2; D might be TRBD1 (6 bases). Germline loops: CDR1 MNHNS, CDR2 SASEGT. The ends were cut back, 2 bases at V and 2 bases at J, with 12 bases in the middle. This CDR3 is 15 amino acids long.

J is TRBJ2-1 and V is TRBV5-4; TRBD2 matches 10 bases. Germline trimming cut 4 bases from V and 8 bases from J; bases unmatched to any gene: 15. The CDR3 runs 17 residues. CDR1 and CDR2 from the germline V gene are SGHNT and YYREEE (reference sequence). CDR3 nucleotide sequence: TGTGCCAGCAGCCCCCAAGCGGGAGGGAGTGTAGCGGATGAGCAGTTCTTC. This codes for CASSPQAGGSVADEQFF.

The V gene is TRBV27, the J gene TRBJ2-2; 8 bases match TRBD1. The CDR3 is 14 amino acids. Germline assignment: CDR1 MNHEY and CDR2 SMNVEV (reference sequence). V gave up 4 bases and J gave up 7 bases; unmatched junction bases: 5. CDR3 region: CASSSWTGHGELFF. Written as DNA, the CDR3 is TGTGCCAGCAGTTCATGGACAGGGCACGGGGAGCTGTTTTTT.

The V and J genes are TRBV28 and TRBJ2-3; 7 bases fit TRBD1. With V trimmed by 6 bases and J by 0 bases, 6 bases remained unmatched. The CDR3 spans 15 residues. The germline V gene has CDR1 MDHEN and CDR2 SYDVKM. The CDR3 region has the DNA TGTGCCAGCAGCCAGACAGGGAAAAGCACAGATACGCAGTATTTT. It encodes CASSQTGKSTDTQYF.

The chain recombines TRBV25-1 with TRBJ2-5, with TRBD1 as a possible D gene (6 bases). V was trimmed by 4 bases and J by 2 bases, leaving 8 bases between them. The CDR3 loop spans 13 amino acids. Germline V gene lookup returns CDR1 MGHDK and CDR2 SYGVNS. CDR3 DNA sequence: TGTGCCAGCAGTGGGACAGATCAAGAGACCCAGTACTTC. It codes for CASSGTDQETQYF.

CDR3 sequence reads: CASSLPGNQVIYEQYF. The CDR3 bases are TGCGCCAGCAGCTTGCCCGGGAACCAGGTAATCTACGAGCAGTACTTC. The chain couples TRBV5-1 to TRBJ2-7, with D possibly being TRBD2 (5 bases). Germline V gives CDR1 SGHRS, CDR2 YFSETQ. This CDR3 spans 16 amino acids. The V end lost 1 base, the J end lost 3 bases, and 17 bases lay between the germline ends.

The chain recombines TRBV7-9 with TRBJ2-7, with D possibly matching TRBD2 (6 bases). CDR3 length: 17 residues. CDR1 and CDR2 from the germline V gene are SEHNR and FQNEAQ (reference sequence). V was trimmed by 4 bases and J by 2 bases, leaving 21 bases between them. The CDR3 nucleotides are TGTGCCAGCAGCTCCTTTGGGGGGTTCACCCTAGCCTACGAGCAGTACTTC. Its protein product is CASSSFGGFTLAYEQYF.

The chain links TRBV28 to TRBJ1-1; D is unresolved. CDR1 MDHEN and CDR2 SYDVKM come from the germline V gene. The CDR3 spans 13 residues. Trimming left V 5 bases short and J 1 base short, with 8 bases between. The CDR3 DNA reads as TGTGCCAGCAGTACCCTAAAGAACACTGAAGCTTTCTTT. Translated: CASSTLKNTEAFF.

The chain couples TRBV4-1 to TRBJ1-1; 9 positions agree with TRBD1. The V gene end was trimmed by 0 bases and the J gene end by 4 bases; junction bases not matched to a gene: 9. Germline lookup yields CDR1 MGHRA and CDR2 YSYEKL. This CDR3 region has 17 residues. CDR3 sequence: CASSQELGQGHGTEAFF. CDR3 sequence (DNA): TGCGCCAGCAGCCAAGAATTGGGACAGGGACATGGCACTGAAGCTTTCTTT.

The J gene is TRBJ2-7, the V gene TRBV28, with D possibly TRBD1 on 6 matching bases. The CDR3 is 15 amino acids. Germline V gene data show CDR1 as MDHEN and CDR2 as SYDVKM. Trimming left V 5 bases short and J 0 bases short, with 14 bases between. The CDR3 region has the DNA TGTGCCAGCAGTAAAGGACAGTCCTACTCCTACGAGCAGTACTTC. It codes for CASSKGQSYSYEQYF.

This sequence joins TRBV5-6 and TRBJ2-7; the D gene is possibly TRBD1 (5 bases). V gave up 5 bases and J gave up 0 bases, with 9 bases separating them. Germline CDR1 and CDR2: SGHDT and YYEEEE. This CDR3 is built from 13 residues. The CDR3: CASRDRASYEQYF. The CDR3 DNA sequence: TGTGCCAGCAGAGACAGAGCCTCCTACGAGCAGTACTTC.

The chain uses TRBV5-1 and TRBJ2-3; the D gene is possibly TRBD2 (6 bases). CDR3 size: 14 residues. V was shortened by 0 bases and J by 3 bases, with 8 bases between the two germline ends. The germline gives CDR1 SGHRS, CDR2 YFSETQ. The CDR3 is CASSLASGTDTQYF. The CDR3 DNA is TGCGCCAGCAGCTTGGCCAGCGGGACAGATACGCAGTATTTT.

The chain uses TRBV29-1 and TRBJ1-1; TRBD1 agrees at 7 bases. Germline V CDR1 and CDR2: SQVTM, ANQGSEA. After removal of 2 bases from V and 10 bases from J, the junction contained 7 bases not matched to a gene. The length of the CDR3 is 12 residues. The DNA for the CDR3 is TGCAGCGTTGAAAGTGACAGGGTAGGAGCTTTCTTT. Protein: CSVESDRVGAFF. The full variable domain, its missing parts supplied by reference TRBV29-1 and TRBJ1-1, is SAVISQKPSRDICQRGTSLTIQCQVDSQVTMMFWYRQQPGQSLTLIATANQGSEATYESGFVIDKFPISRPNLTFSTLTVSNMSPEDSSIYLCSVESDRVGAFFGQGTRLTVV.

In its sample, this clone was seen a few times. The chain couples TRBV10-3 to TRBJ2-7; 7 nucleotides match TRBD2. This CDR3 spans 18 amino acids. V shed 3 bases and J 2 bases; nucleotides not matched to a gene: 16. Germline CDR1 ENHRY, CDR2 SYGVKD. This CDR3 is CAISDLEMGTTEPYEQYF. In DNA form, the CDR3 reads TGTGCCATCAGTGACCTCGAGATGGGGACTACCGAGCCCTACGAGCAGTACTTC.